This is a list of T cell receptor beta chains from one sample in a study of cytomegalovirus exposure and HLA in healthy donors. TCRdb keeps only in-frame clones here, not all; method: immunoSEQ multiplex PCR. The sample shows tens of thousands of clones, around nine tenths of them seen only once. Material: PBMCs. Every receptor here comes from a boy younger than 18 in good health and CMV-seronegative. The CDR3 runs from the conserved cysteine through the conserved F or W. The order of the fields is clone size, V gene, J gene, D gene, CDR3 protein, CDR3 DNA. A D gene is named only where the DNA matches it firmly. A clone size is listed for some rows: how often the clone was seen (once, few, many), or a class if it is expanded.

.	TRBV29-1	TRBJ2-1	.	CSVGRFNEQFF	TGCAGCGTTGGCAGGTTCAATGAGCAGTTCTTC
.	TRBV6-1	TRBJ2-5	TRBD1	CASSEATGGPETQYF	TGTGCCAGCAGTGAAGCAACAGGGGGCCCAGAGACCCAGTACTTC
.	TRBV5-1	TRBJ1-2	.	CASSLLERSGYTF	TGCGCCAGCAGCTTGTTAGAACGTAGTGGCTACACCTTC
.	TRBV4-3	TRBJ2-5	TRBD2	CASSTGGGSGTQYF	TGCGCCAGCAGCACCGGGGGGGGCTCCGGGACCCAGTACTTC
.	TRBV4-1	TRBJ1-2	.	CASSQEGEGSGYTF	TGCGCCAGCAGCCAAGAAGGGGAGGGGAGTGGCTACACCTTC
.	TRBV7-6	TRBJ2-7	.	CASSFGGGGIDEQYF	TGTGCCAGCAGCTTTGGTGGAGGGGGCATCGACGAGCAGTACTTC
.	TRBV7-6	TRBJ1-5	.	CASSLGGGNQPQHF	TGTGCCAGCAGCTTAGGGGGCGGCAATCAGCCCCAGCATTTT
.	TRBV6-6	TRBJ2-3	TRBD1	CASSDFFGQGTDTQYF	TGTGCCAGCAGTGACTTCTTCGGACAGGGAACAGATACGCAGTATTTT
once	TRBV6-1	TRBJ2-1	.	CASSRIDRNNEQFF	TGTGCCAGCAGTCGTATCGACAGGAACAATGAGCAGTTCTTC
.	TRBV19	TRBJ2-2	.	CASRELGGVGELFF	TGTGCCAGTAGGGAATTAGGGGGTGTCGGGGAGCTGTTTTTT
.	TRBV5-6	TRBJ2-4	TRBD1	CASSRTGDIQYF	TGTGCCAGCAGCCGTACAGGGGACATTCAGTACTTC
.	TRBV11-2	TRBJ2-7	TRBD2	CASSLAASGGAYEQYF	TGTGCCAGCAGCTTAGCGGCTAGCGGGGGCGCCTACGAGCAGTACTTC
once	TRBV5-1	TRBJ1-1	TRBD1	CASSSVPGQVSEAFF	TGCGCCAGCAGCTCAGTCCCGGGACAGGTGAGTGAAGCTTTCTTT
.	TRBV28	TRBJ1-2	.	CASSLWGGSGYTF	TGTGCCAGCAGTTTATGGGGGGGTTCTGGCTACACCTTC
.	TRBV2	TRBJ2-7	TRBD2	CASKWRGAYEQYF	TGTGCCAGCAAGTGGCGGGGGGCCTACGAGCAGTACTTC
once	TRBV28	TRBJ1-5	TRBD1	CASSFQRGRNQPQHF	TGTGCCAGCAGTTTTCAGAGGGGGCGCAATCAGCCCCAGCATTTT
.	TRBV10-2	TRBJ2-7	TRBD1	CASTGGTGAEQYF	TGCGCCAGCACAGGCGGGACAGGGGCCGAGCAGTACTTC
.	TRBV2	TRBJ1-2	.	CASSEYLMGREDYGYTF	TGTGCCAGCAGTGAATACCTAATGGGCAGGGAAGACTATGGCTACACCTTC
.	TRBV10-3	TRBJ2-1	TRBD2	CAISDRRGSYNEQFF	TGTGCCATCAGTGATCGGCGGGGGTCCTACAATGAGCAGTTCTTC
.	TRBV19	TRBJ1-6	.	CASSIQGTPLHF	TGTGCCAGTAGTATTCAGGGGACACCCCTCCACTTT
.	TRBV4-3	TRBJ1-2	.	CASSQDRVYGYTF	TGCGCCAGCAGCCAAGATCGCGTTTATGGCTACACCTTC